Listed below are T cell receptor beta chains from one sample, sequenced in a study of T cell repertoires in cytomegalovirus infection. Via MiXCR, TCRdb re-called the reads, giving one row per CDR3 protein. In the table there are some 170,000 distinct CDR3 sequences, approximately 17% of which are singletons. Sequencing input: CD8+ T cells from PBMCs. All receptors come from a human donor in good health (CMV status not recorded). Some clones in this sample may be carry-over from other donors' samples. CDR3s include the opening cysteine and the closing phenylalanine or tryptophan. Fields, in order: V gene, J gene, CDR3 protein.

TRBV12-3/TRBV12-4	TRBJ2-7	CASSPGTASYEQYF
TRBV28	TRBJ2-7	CASTTGGTSYEQYF
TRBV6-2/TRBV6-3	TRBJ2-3	CDSSLQGATDTQYF
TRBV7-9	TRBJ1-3	CASSLLKKISGNTIYF
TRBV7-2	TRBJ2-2	CASSLRVVLDTGELFF
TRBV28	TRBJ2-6	CASKAGTFRGANVLTF
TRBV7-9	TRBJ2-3	CASSLAGGGAPDTQYF
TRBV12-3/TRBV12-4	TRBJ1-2	CASSLYRDRSYGYTF
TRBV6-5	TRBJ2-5	CASTQQGDETQYF
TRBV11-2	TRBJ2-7	CASSLTFRGDTYEQYF
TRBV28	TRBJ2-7	CASSARGHEQYF
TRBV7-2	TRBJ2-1	CASSLGLAGGHEQFF
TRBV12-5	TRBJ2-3	CASGLGGDGGDTQYF
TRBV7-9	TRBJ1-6	CASSSDDRGTNSPLHF
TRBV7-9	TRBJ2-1	CASSLAGAGGSYNEQFF
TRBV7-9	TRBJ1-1	CASSSPDRGGTEAFF
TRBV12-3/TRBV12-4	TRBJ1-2	CASSTGTTNYGYTF
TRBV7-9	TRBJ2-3	CASSGGAGSTDTQYF
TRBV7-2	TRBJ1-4	CASSPTWGRGEKLFF
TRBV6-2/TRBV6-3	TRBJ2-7	CASSVSGFSKVEQYF
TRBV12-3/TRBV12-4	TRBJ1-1	CASSSPPVEAFF
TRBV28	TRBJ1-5	CASSLSLNQPQHF
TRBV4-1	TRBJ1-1	CASSQDYRGHTEAFF
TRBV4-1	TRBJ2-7	CASSQEGSSAYEQYF